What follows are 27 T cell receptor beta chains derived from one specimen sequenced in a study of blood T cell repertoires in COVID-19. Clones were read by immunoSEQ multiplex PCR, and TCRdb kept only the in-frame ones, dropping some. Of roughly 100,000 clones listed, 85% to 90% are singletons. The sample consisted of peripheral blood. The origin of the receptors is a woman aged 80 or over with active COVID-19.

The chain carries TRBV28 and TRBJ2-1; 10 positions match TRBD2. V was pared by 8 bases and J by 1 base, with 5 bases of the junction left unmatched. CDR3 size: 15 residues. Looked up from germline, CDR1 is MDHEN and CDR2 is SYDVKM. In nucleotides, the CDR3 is TGTGCCAGCGCGCCTAGCGGGGGATCCTACAATGAGCAGTTCTTC. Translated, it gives CASAPSGGSYNEQFF.

CDR3 nucleotides: TGTGCCAGCAGCGTAATGACAGGACCCACAGATACGCAGTATTTT. This encodes CASSVMTGPTDTQYF. V gene TRBV9 combines with J gene TRBJ2-3, with D tentatively TRBD1 (6 bases). Per the germline V gene, CDR1 is SGDLS and CDR2 is YYNGEE. The V and J ends lost 1 base and 2 bases respectively, with 11 bases between them. This CDR3 is 15 amino acids long.

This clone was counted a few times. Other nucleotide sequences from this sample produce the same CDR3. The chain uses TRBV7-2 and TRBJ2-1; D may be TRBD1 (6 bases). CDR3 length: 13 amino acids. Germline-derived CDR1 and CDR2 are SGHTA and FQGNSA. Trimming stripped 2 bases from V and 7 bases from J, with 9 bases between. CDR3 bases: TGTGCCAGCAGCTTATCCAGGGGTAATGAGCAGTTCTTC. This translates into CASSLSRGNEQFF.

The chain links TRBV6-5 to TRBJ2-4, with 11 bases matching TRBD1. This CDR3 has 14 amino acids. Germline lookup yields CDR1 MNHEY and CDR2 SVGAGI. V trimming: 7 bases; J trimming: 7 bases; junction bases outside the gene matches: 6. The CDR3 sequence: CASKVGQGVNIQYF. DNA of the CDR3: TGTGCCAGCAAGGTGGGACAGGGGGTGAACATTCAGTACTTC.

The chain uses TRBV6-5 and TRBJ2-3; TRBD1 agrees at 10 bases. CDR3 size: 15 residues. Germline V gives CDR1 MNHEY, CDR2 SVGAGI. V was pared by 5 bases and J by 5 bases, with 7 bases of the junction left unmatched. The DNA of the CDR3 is TGTGCCAGCAGTATCCGACAGGGGGCTAAAGATACGCAGTATTTT. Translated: CASSIRQGAKDTQYF.

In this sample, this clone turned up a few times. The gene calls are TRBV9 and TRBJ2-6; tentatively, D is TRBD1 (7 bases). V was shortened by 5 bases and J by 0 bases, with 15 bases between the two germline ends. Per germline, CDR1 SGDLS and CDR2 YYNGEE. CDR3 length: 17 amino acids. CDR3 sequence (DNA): TGTGCCAGCAGTGGTATTCAGGGGGGCTCTGGGGCCAACGTCCTGACTTTC. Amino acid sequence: CASSGIQGGSGANVLTF. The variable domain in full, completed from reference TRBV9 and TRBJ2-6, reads DSGVTQTPKHLITATGQRVTLRCSPRSGDLSVYWYQQSLDQGLQFLIQYYNGEERAKGNILERFSAQQFPDLHSELNLSSLELGDSALYFCASSGIQGGSGANVLTFGAGSRLTVL.

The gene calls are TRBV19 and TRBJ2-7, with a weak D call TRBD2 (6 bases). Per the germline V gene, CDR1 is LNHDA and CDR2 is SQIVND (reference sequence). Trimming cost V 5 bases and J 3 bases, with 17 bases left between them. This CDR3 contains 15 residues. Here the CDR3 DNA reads TGTGCCAGTAGTCCGGCGCGGTTGGGGGGCTACGAGCAGTACTTC. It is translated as CASSPARLGGYEQYF.

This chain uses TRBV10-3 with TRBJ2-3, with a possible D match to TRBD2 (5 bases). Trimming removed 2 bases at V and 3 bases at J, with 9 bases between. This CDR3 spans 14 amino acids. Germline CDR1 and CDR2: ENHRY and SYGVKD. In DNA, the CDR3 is TGTGCCATCAGTGAGCGTTGGGAGACAGATACGCAGTATTTT. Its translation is CAISERWETDTQYF.

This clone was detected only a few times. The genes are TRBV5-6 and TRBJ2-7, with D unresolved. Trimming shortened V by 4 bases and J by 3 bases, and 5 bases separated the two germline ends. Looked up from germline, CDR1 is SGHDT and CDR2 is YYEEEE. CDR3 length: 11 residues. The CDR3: CASSLRYEQYF. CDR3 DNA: TGTGCCAGCAGCCTGCGCTACGAGCAGTACTTC. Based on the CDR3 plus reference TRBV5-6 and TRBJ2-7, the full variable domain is DAGVTQSPTHLIKTRGQQVTLRCSPKSGHDTVSWYQQALGQGPQFIFQYYEEEERQRGNFPDRFSGHQFPNYSSELNVNALLLGDSALYLCASSLRYEQYFGPGTRLTVT.

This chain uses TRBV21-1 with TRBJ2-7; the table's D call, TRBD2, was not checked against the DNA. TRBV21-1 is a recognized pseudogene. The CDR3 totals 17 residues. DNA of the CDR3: TGTGCCAGCAGCAAACGATATAGCGGTGACTCTACCTACGAGCAGTACTTC. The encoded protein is CASSKRYSGDSTYEQYF.

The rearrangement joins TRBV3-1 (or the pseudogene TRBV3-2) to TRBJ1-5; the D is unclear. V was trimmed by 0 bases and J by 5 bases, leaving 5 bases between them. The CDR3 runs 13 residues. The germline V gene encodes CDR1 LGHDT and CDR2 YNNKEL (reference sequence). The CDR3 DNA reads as TGTGCCAGCAGCCAAGATTCGGATCAGCCCCAGCATTTT. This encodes CASSQDSDQPQHF.

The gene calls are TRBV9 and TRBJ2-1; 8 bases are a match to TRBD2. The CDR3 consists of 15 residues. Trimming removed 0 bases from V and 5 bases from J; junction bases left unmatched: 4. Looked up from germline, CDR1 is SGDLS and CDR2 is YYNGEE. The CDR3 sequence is CASSVGLREDNEQFF. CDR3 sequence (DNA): TGTGCCAGCAGCGTAGGGTTGCGGGAGGACAATGAGCAGTTCTTC.

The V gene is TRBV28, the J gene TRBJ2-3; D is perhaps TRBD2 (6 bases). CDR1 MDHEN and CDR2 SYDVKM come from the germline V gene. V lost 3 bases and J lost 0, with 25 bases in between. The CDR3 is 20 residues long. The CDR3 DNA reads TGTGCCAGCAGTTTTACGCGGGACTCTAAGGGGCCATCCAGCACAGATACGCAGTATTTT. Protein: CASSFTRDSKGPSSTDTQYF.

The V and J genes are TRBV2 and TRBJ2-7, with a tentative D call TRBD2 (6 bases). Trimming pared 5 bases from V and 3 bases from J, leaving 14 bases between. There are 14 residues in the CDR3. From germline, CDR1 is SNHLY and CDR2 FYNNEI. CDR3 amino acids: CASSPRRVDYEQYF. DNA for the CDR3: TGTGCCAGCAGTCCGAGGAGGGTTGACTACGAGCAGTACTTC.

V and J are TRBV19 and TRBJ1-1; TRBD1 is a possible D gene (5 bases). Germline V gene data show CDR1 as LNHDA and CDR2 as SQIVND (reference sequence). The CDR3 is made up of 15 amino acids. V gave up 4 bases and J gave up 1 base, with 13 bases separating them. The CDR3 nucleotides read TGTGCCAGTAGTACGAGGCGGGGGGAGAACACTGAAGCTTTCTTT. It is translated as CASSTRRGENTEAFF.

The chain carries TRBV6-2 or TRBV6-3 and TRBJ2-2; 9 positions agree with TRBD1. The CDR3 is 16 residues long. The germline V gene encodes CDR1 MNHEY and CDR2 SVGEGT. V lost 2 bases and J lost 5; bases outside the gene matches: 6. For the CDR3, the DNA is TGTGCCAGCAGTTACACGGGGACAGGGCAGACCGGGGAGCTGTTTTTT. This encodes CASSYTGTGQTGELFF.

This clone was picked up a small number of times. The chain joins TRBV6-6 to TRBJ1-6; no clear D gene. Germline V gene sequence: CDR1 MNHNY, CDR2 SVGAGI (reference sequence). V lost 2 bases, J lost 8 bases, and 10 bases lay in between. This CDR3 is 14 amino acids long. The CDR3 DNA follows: TGTGCCAGCAGTTACGGCTGGGAGGATTCACCCCTCCACTTT. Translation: CASSYGWEDSPLHF.

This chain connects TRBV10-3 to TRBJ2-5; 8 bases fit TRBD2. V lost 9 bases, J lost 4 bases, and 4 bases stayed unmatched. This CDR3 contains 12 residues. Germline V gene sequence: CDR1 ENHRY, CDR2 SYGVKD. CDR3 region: CAIAGEVETQYF. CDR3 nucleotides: TGTGCCATAGCGGGAGAGGTAGAGACCCAGTACTTC.

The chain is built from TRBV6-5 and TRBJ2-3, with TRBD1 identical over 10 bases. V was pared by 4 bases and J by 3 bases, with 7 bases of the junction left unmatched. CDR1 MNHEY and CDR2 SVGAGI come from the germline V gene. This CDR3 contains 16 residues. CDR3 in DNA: TGTGCCAGCAGTTGGGGGACAGGGGTGGAGACAGATACGCAGTATTTT. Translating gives CASSWGTGVETDTQYF.

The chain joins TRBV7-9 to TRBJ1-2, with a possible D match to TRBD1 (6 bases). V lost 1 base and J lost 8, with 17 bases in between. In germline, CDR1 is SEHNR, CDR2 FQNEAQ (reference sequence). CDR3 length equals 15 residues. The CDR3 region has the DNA TGTGCCAGCAGCTTAGGTGGGGGCGCCCGGTTGGGCTACACCTTC. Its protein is CASSLGGGARLGYTF.

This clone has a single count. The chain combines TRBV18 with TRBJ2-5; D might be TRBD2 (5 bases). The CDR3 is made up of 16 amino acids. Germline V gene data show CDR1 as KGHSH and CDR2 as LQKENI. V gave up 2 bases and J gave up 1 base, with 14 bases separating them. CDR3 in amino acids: CASSPDIASLQETQYF. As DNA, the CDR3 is TGTGCCAGCTCACCAGATATAGCTAGCCTCCAAGAGACCCAGTACTTC.

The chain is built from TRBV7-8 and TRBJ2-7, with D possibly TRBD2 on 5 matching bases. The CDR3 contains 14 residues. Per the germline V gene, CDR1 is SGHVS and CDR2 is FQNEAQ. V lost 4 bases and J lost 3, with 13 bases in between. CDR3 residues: CASSSTLASYEQYF. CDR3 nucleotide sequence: TGTGCCAGCAGCTCCACCTTAGCGAGCTACGAGCAGTACTTC.

The CDR3 DNA reads TGTGCCAGCAGCCGAACCGACACCGTCTCCTACGAGCAGTACTTC. Translating it yields CASSRTDTVSYEQYF. The chain links TRBV28 to TRBJ2-7; D not certain. Between the trimmed V and J ends, which lost 6 bases and 0 bases, there was a span of 15 bases. Germline V gene sequence: CDR1 MDHEN, CDR2 SYDVKM. The CDR3 totals 15 residues. Combining the CDR3 with reference TRBV28 and TRBJ2-7 gives the whole variable domain DVKVTQSSRYLVKRTGEKVFLECVQDMDHENMFWYRQDPGLGLRLIYFSYDVKMKEKGDIPEGYSVSREKKERFSLILESASTNQTSMYLCASSRTDTVSYEQYFGPGTRLTVT.

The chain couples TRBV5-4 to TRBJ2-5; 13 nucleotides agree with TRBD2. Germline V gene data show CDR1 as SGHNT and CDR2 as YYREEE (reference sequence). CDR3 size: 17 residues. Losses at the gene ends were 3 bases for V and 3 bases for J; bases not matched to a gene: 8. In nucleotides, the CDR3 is TGTGCCAGCAGCTCTGGACTAGCGGGAGCCTTTAAAGAGACCCAGTACTTC. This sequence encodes CASSSGLAGAFKETQYF. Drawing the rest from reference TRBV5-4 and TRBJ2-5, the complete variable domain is ETGVTQSPTHLIKTRGQQVTLRCSSQSGHNTVSWYQQALGQGPQFIFQYYREEENGRGNFPPRFSGLQFPNYSSELNVNALELDDSALYLCASSSGLAGAFKETQYFGPGTRLLVL.

The CDR3 DNA reads TGTGCCAGCAGCTTGGCAGATCAAGAGACCCAGTACTTC. It yields the protein CASSLADQETQYF. This chain uses TRBV5-5 with TRBJ2-5, with D unclear. Germline V gene sequence: CDR1 SGHKS, CDR2 YYEKEE (reference sequence). This CDR3 has 13 residues. The ends were cut back, 0 bases at V and 2 bases at J, with 5 bases in the middle.

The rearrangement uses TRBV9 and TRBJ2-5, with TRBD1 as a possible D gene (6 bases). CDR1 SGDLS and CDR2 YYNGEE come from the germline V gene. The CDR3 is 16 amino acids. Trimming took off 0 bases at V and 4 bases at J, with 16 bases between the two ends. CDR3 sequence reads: CASSVGFQGKGETQYF. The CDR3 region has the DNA TGTGCCAGCAGCGTAGGGTTCCAGGGGAAGGGAGAGACCCAGTACTTC. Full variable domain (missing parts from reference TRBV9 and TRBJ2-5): DSGVTQTPKHLITATGQRVTLRCSPRSGDLSVYWYQQSLDQGLQFLIQYYNGEERAKGNILERFSAQQFPDLHSELNLSSLELGDSALYFCASSVGFQGKGETQYFGPGTRLLVL.

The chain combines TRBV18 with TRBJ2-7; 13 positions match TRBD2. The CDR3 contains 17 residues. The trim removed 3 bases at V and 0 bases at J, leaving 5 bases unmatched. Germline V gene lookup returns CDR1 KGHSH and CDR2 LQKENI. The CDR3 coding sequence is TGTGCCAGCTCACCGGTGGGGACTAGCGGGGTCTCCTACGAGCAGTACTTC. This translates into CASSPVGTSGVSYEQYF.